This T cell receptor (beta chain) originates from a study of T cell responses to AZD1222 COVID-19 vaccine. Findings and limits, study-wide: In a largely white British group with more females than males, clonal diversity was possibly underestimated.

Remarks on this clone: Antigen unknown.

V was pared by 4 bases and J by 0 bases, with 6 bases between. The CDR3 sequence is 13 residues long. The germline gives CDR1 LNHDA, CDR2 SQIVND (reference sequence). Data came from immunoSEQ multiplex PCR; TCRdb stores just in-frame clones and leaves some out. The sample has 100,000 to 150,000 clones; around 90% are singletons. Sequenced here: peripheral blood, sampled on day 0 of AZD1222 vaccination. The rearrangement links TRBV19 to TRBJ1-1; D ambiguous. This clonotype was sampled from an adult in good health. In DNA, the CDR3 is TGTGCCAGTAGTACCAATTTGAACACTGAAGCTTTCTTT. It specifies CASSTNLNTEAFF.